Below are 20 T cell receptor beta chains sequenced from a single sample in a study of T cell changes during pregnancy in multiple sclerosis. The assay was immunoSEQ multiplex PCR, and TCRdb's table has in-frame clones only and misses some. Seen here are 75,000 to 95,000 clones, 80% to 95% observed once, and the top ten hold around 0.93%. Sample: peripheral blood, taken before pregnancy. The receptors here all came from a female donor with multiple sclerosis, enrolled in a pregnancy study.

The genes are TRBV5-4 and TRBJ1-2, with 9 bases identical to TRBD1. The CDR3 is 13 amino acids. The trim removed 0 bases at V and 8 bases at J, leaving 2 bases unmatched. Germline V gives CDR1 SGHNT, CDR2 YYREEE (reference sequence). The DNA of the CDR3 is TGTGCCAGCAGCTTGGTAACAGGGGGCGGCTACACCTTC. It yields the protein CASSLVTGGGYTF.

This sequence joins TRBV13 and TRBJ1-4; no clear D. Germline lookup yields CDR1 PRHDT and CDR2 FYEKMQ (reference sequence). V shed 5 bases and J shed 5 bases, with 18 bases lying between them. The CDR3 extends over 16 amino acids. The CDR3 is CASSGPRGRVNEKLFF. The CDR3 nucleotides are TGTGCCAGCAGCGGACCCCGGGGTCGAGTAAATGAAAAACTGTTTTTT.

This sequence joins TRBV25-1 and TRBJ2-4; 9 bases map to TRBD1. Germline V gives CDR1 MGHDK, CDR2 SYGVNS. There are 15 residues in the CDR3. Trimming at V came to 8 bases and at J to 2 bases, leaving 7 bases not matched to a gene. The CDR3 here is CASGDTGGPKNIQYF. The CDR3 DNA reads TGTGCCAGCGGAGACACAGGGGGCCCCAAAAACATTCAGTACTTC.

This sequence joins TRBV18 and TRBJ2-7; 9 nucleotides match TRBD2. This CDR3 contains 16 residues. Trimming removed 2 bases from V and 5 bases from J; junction bases left unmatched: 10. Germline-derived CDR1 and CDR2 are KGHSH and LQKENI. CDR3 DNA sequence: TGTGCCAGCTCACCAACCAGCGGGGGGATCCTGCACGAGCAGTACTTC. Translating gives CASSPTSGGILHEQYF.

This clone was detected only once. This sequence joins TRBV6-1 and TRBJ1-2; 7 bases line up with TRBD1. This CDR3 comprises 15 residues. The germline V gene encodes CDR1 MNHNS and CDR2 SASEGT. Germline trimming cut 3 bases from V and 4 bases from J; bases unmatched to any gene: 8. CDR3 sequence (DNA): TGTGCCAGCAGTGACCCCAGGGGGACAGCCTATGGCTACACCTTC. Protein product: CASSDPRGTAYGYTF.

The CDR3 DNA reads TGTGCCAGCAGCGGGACAGGGAACGAGCAGTACTTC. Its protein is CASSGTGNEQYF. The chain combines TRBV9 with TRBJ2-7; TRBD1 agrees at 8 bases. Germline CDR1 reads SGDLS; CDR2 reads YYNGEE. The CDR3 is 12 residues long. Unmatched junction bases numbered 1, after V lost 3 bases and J lost 5 bases. The full variable domain, its missing parts supplied by reference TRBV9 and TRBJ2-7, is DSGVTQTPKHLITATGQRVTLRCSPRSGDLSVYWYQQSLDQGLQFLIQYYNGEERAKGNILERFSAQQFPDLHSELNLSSLELGDSALYFCASSGTGNEQYFGPGTRLTVT.

The chain joins TRBV25-1 to TRBJ2-4; D possibly corresponds to TRBD2 (5 bases). The CDR3 spans 15 residues. The V and J ends lost 2 bases and 1 base respectively, with 9 bases between them. Germline-derived CDR1 and CDR2 are MGHDK and SYGVNS. The CDR3 DNA is TGTGCCAGCAGTGAACTCTCGGGGGCCAAAAACATTCAGTACTTC. As protein: CASSELSGAKNIQYF.

V usage is TRBV4-3 and J usage is TRBJ1-1; D gene unclear. V was shortened by 2 bases and J by 3 bases, with 13 bases between the two germline ends. The CDR3 totals 15 residues. From germline, CDR1 is LGHNA and CDR2 YSLEER. In DNA form, the CDR3 reads TGCGCCAGCAGCCAACTTCCAGGCAAGTACACTGAAGCTTTCTTT. Its protein product is CASSQLPGKYTEAFF.

The chain employs TRBV5-1 and TRBJ1-2; TRBD1 aligns across 7 bases. The CDR3 is 15 residues long. V shed 3 bases and J 7 bases; nucleotides not matched to a gene: 12. The germline CDR1 and CDR2 sequences are SGHRS and YFSETQ. The CDR3 region is CASSSGQVPLGGYTF. In DNA, the CDR3 is TGCGCCAGCAGCTCCGGACAGGTTCCCTTAGGTGGCTACACCTTC. The full variable domain, its missing parts supplied by reference TRBV5-1 and TRBJ1-2, is KAGVTQTPRYLIKTRGQQVTLSCSPISGHRSVSWYQQTPGQGLQFLFEYFSETQRNKGNFPGRFSGRQFSNSRSEMNVSTLELGDSALYLCASSSGQVPLGGYTFGSGTRLTVV.

J is TRBJ2-5 and V is TRBV2; 8 bases map to TRBD1. V dropped 6 bases and J dropped 5; count of bases not matched to a gene: 8. The germline gives CDR1 SNHLY, CDR2 FYNNEI. The CDR3 runs to 14 residues. The CDR3 protein is CASRARTGSETQYF. The DNA of the CDR3 is TGTGCCAGCAGGGCACGGACAGGGTCTGAGACCCAGTACTTC.

The rearrangement uses TRBV21-1 and TRBJ2-7; the table assigns TRBD1, which was not confirmed against the DNA. TRBV21-1 has pseudogene status. The CDR3 runs 17 residues. This CDR3 is CASSTVPDRFSTYEQYF. DNA of the CDR3: TGTGCCAGCAGCACCGTTCCGGACAGGTTCAGTACCTACGAGCAGTACTTC.

The gene calls are TRBV19 and TRBJ2-5; D possibly corresponds to TRBD2 (6 bases). CDR1 is LNHDA, CDR2 SQIVND, per germline (reference sequence). This CDR3 has 14 amino acids. Trimming pared 4 bases from V and 10 bases from J, leaving 19 bases between. CDR3 sequence reads: CASSTRDSLGGQYF. The CDR3, as DNA: TGTGCCAGTAGTACTCGGGACTCCCTTGGGGGCCAGTACTTC.

The rearrangement uses TRBV14 and TRBJ2-7, with TRBD2 as a possible D gene (6 bases). V shed 1 base and J shed 7 bases, with 20 bases lying between them. Looked up from germline, CDR1 is SGHDN and CDR2 is FVKESK. The CDR3 runs to 16 residues. CDR3 sequence (DNA): TGTGCCAGCAGCCAAGCCGGCAGGACGGCTGGAGGGGAGCAGTACTTC. This gives the protein CASSQAGRTAGGEQYF.

The chain links TRBV25-1 to TRBJ2-2, with 7 nucleotides matching TRBD2. From germline, CDR1 is MGHDK and CDR2 SYGVNS. Trimming cost V 4 bases and J 5 bases; bases outside gene matches: 7. There are 15 residues in the CDR3. The CDR3: CASSGLGRETGELFF. The CDR3, as DNA: TGTGCCAGCAGTGGACTAGGGCGGGAGACCGGGGAGCTGTTTTTT. Combining the CDR3 with reference TRBV25-1 and TRBJ2-2 gives the whole variable domain EADIYQTPRYLVIGTGKKITLECSQTMGHDKMYWYQQDPGMELHLIHYSYGVNSTEKGDLSSESTVSRIRTEHFPLTLESARPSHTSQYLCASSGLGRETGELFFGEGSRLTVL.

V usage is TRBV15 and J usage is TRBJ2-7; 7 bases align to TRBD1. V lost 0 bases and J lost 2; bases outside the gene matches: 1. Germline V gives CDR1 LNHNV, CDR2 YYDKDF (reference sequence). The CDR3 spans 14 residues. The CDR3 DNA follows: TGTGCCACCAGCAGAGATACAGGGGCCTACGAGCAGTACTTC. Translated: CATSRDTGAYEQYF.

The J gene is TRBJ1-3, the V gene TRBV6-1, with a weak D call TRBD1 (5 bases). Trimming left V 0 bases short and J 0 bases short, with 9 bases between. This CDR3 comprises 16 residues. From germline, CDR1 is MNHNS and CDR2 SASEGT. CDR3 protein: CASSEARGNSGNTIYF. Here the CDR3 DNA reads TGTGCCAGCAGTGAAGCGCGGGGGAACTCTGGAAACACCATATATTTT.

This chain joins TRBV9 and TRBJ2-7; 8 nucleotides line up with TRBD2. Germline V lookup: CDR1 SGDLS, CDR2 YYNGEE. V gave up 3 bases and J gave up 3 bases; unmatched junction bases: 11. The CDR3 extends over 16 amino acids. The CDR3 region has the DNA TGTGCCAGCAGCGCGTCTCCGGGAGGGGAAGGCTACGAGCAGTACTTC. The encoded protein is CASSASPGGEGYEQYF.

The chain links TRBV27 to TRBJ1-1, with D possibly TRBD1 on 6 matching bases. This CDR3 contains 13 residues. Trimming took 3 bases from V and 6 from J, leaving 11 bases between them. Germline CDR1 and CDR2: MNHEY and SMNVEV (reference sequence). CDR3: CASSFTGYAEAFF. The CDR3, as DNA: TGTGCCAGCAGTTTTACAGGGTATGCTGAAGCTTTCTTT.

This clone was observed a handful of times. V gene TRBV19 combines with J gene TRBJ1-5, with D unresolved. V lost 3 bases and J lost 8, with 17 bases in between. The V gene's germline CDR1 is LNHDA and CDR2 SQIVND (reference sequence). The CDR3 loop spans 15 amino acids. The CDR3 protein is CASSIVGSPSEPQHF. The CDR3 DNA is TGTGCCAGTAGTATCGTCGGGAGTCCCTCGGAGCCCCAGCATTTT.

V and J are TRBV18 and TRBJ2-3, with 10 bases matching TRBD1. The CDR3 has 15 residues. J was trimmed by 5 bases and V by 4 bases; bases with no gene match: 6. Germline V gives CDR1 KGHSH, CDR2 LQKENI. The CDR3 nucleotides read TGTGCCAGCTCACAGGGACAGGGGAGTATAGATACGCAGTATTTT. Translation: CASSQGQGSIDTQYF.